This entry concerns a single T cell receptor beta chain. Its antigen specificity is not known. Base qualities are not at hand, and no much larger clone is one base apart. The CDR3, from cysteine to phenylalanine, totals 15 residues. Just the 45-base CDR3 DNA is kept, in frame starting at base 1. Trimming accounts for 3 bases at V and 9 bases at J, while the number of junction bases matched to no gene is 6. Via the germline V gene (reference sequence), CDR1 is SGHAT and CDR2 FQDESV. Memory CD4+ T cells, defined as all CD4+ cells except CD45RA+CCR7+CD95- naive cells, were FACS-sorted on a FACSAria III to over 98% purity. Blood from healthy donors was obtained from blood donation centers in Switzerland. Positive selection with CD4 and CD14 magnetic microbeads was used to enrich total CD4+ T cells and monocytes. Before sorting, CD8+, CD14+, CD16+, CD56+, CD19+ and CD25-bright cells were excluded. To assess in vivo expansion of bacteria-reactive clonotypes, total memory CD4+ T cells from two blood donors were sequenced directly ex vivo. Ficoll-Paque Plus was used to isolate peripheral blood mononuclear cells from donor blood.

The record originates from a study of human CD4 T cells and Enterobacteriaceae (dated by TCRdb to 2019 to 2021). Here is what the overall study found, with its caveats: Ex vivo, broadly cross-reactive clonotypes were observed to appear more expanded than specific clonotypes, with about 55% of the 19 and about 65% of the 34 being found within the top 5%. The reactivity of ex vivo clonotypes was inferred solely through the matching of nucleotide sequences to CFSE-low cultures from the same donors.

Ex vivo total memory CD4+ samples were sequenced at deep level, with detection sensitivity of one cell in 200,000. The QIAamp DNA Micro Kit was used to extract genomic DNA from cell pellets, and spectrophotometry was used to check the DNA quantity and purity. Amplification of TCR Vbeta CDR3 regions was performed with the immunoSEQ multiplex PCR assay. The Illumina HiSeq platform was used to sequence the amplicons. Each retrieved sequence was 87 nucleotides long and included the CDR3 region. For the original study's pipeline: A clonotype was defined as a unique productive TCR Vbeta nucleotide sequence and was quantified by productive template frequency from ImmunoSEQ Analyzer V3.0. A threshold at the top 5th percentile of each frequency-ranked repertoire was used to define expanded clonotypes. The R package fossil was used to compute repertoire overlap as Chao-Jaccard, and the R package MASS was used to visualize the overlap by nonmetric multidimensional scaling. TCRdb took over this immuneACCESS table, retaining in-frame rearrangements with V and J assigned. Such tables are incomplete; in checked studies, under half of the missing clones stem from an unresolved V gene, and the remainder is unexplained. V and J calls and clone size come straight from that table; D and trimming were deduced from the DNA. A total of tens of thousands of clones appear in this sample, roughly 79% of them only once. The top ten clones comprise over 1.5% of the sample.

The sample comprised memory CD4+ T cells from blood. Per the publication, the cell subset or site label means: total memory CD4 T cells sorted directly ex vivo, unstimulated. The TCR was taken from a human donor in good health. The chain is encoded by TRBV11-1 joined to TRBJ2-1; the central 12 bases match TRBD2. The nucleotides are TGTGCCAGCAGCTTGCTAGCGGGAGGGCCTGGTGAGCAGTTCTTC. Its protein is CASSLLAGGPGEQFF.